The rows below give T cell receptor beta chains drawn from one sample of a study of T-cell reconstitution after alpha-beta-depleted transplantation in children. TCRdb re-called the PCR reads with MiXCR, one entry per CDR3 protein. The sample has about 830,000 distinct CDR3 sequences, roughly 15% seen once; the top ten hold around 4.5%. Here the sequenced sample was PBMCs, mostly from graft donor cells, taken 360 days after TCRalphabeta/CD19-depleted stem cell transplant. The receptors derive from a male patient younger than 18 who had a stem cell transplant for acute lymphoblastic leukemia, so the T cells may come from the graft donor. CDR3s include the opening cysteine and the closing phenylalanine or tryptophan. A D gene is named only where the DNA matches it firmly. The size entry is marked missing in some rows and otherwise reads once, few, many or a size class.

cdr3_nt cdr3_aa d_call j_call v_call clone_size
TGTGCCAGTAGTATGACTAGCGGGGTCAGCTCCTACGAGCAGTACTTC CASSMTSGVSSYEQYF TRBD2 TRBJ2-7 TRBV19 few
TGTGCCAGCAGTTTCCCTCCCTTCGAGCGGGAGATCACAGATACGCAGTATTTT CASSFPPFEREITDTQYF TRBD2 TRBJ2-3 TRBV12-3/TRBV12-4 NA
TGTGCCAGCTCTAACAGGGATCTGGGTCGAGGGGCTTACGAGCAGTACTTC CASSNRDLGRGAYEQYF NA TRBJ2-7 TRBV27 NA
TGCAGTGCTAGTGGCGGAGGACAGAGGGACACTGAAGCTTTCTTT CSASGGGQRDTEAFF NA TRBJ1-1 TRBV20-1 few
TGCAGCGCGAAAGGGGGGGGCCAGCCCCAGCATTTT CSAKGGGQPQHF NA TRBJ1-5 TRBV29-1 few
TGTGCCAGCAGCCATTTCTTGGGTGGGGAGCAGTTCTTC CASSHFLGGEQFF NA TRBJ2-1 TRBV3-1 few
TGTGCCACCTCAATCGAGCGGCAAGATACGCAGTATTTT CATSIERQDTQYF NA TRBJ2-3 TRBV12-3/TRBV12-4 many
TGTGCCAGCACCTTCGGGACAGGGTCCTACGAGCAGTACTTC CASTFGTGSYEQYF TRBD1 TRBJ2-7 TRBV27 NA
TGTGCCAGCAGCTTGTCCCCAGGGGGCGCGACCTACAATGAGCAGTTCTTC CASSLSPGGATYNEQFF TRBD1 TRBJ2-1 TRBV5-6 NA
TGCGCCAGCAGCGCGGGACTAGTAGGCATAAACACCGGGGAGCTGTTTTTT CASSAGLVGINTGELFF TRBD2 TRBJ2-2 TRBV5-1 NA
TGTGCCAGCAGCTTATATCTAGGAGATACGCAGTATTTT CASSLYLGDTQYF NA TRBJ2-3 TRBV7-8 NA
TGCGCCAGCAGTCAACCGTGGACTAGCGGGATACCGTGGGGCGAGCAGTACTTC CASSQPWTSGIPWGEQYF TRBD2 TRBJ2-7 TRBV5-1 NA
TGTGCCAGCAGCTTCGTGGTGGGCAGTTACAATTCACCCCTCCACTTT CASSFVVGSYNSPLHF NA TRBJ1-6 TRBV5-5 few
TGTGCCAGCAGTGAAGCGCTTTTCCGGGACAGGGGTGAGACCCAGTACTTC CASSEALFRDRGETQYF TRBD1 TRBJ2-5 TRBV2 NA
TGCAGCGTTGCACAGGGGGCGGGTCAGCCCCAGCATTTT CSVAQGAGQPQHF TRBD1 TRBJ1-5 TRBV29-1 many
TGTGCCAGCAGCTTTACGTCCCACGAGCAGTACTTC CASSFTSHEQYF NA TRBJ2-7 TRBV7-6 NA
TGCGCCAGCAGCGCAGTCCGGCCGTACAATGAGCAGTTCTTC CASSAVRPYNEQFF NA TRBJ2-1 TRBV5-1 NA
TGCGCCAGCAGCCGATCGACAACCTACAATGAGCAGTTCTTC CASSRSTTYNEQFF NA TRBJ2-1 TRBV5-1 many
TGTGCCAGCAGTTACGGCTGGAGCGGGAGGGCCTCTAGGGAGACCCAGTACTTC CASSYGWSGRASRETQYF TRBD2 TRBJ2-5 TRBV6-5 few
TGTGCCACCAGGGAACGGGACAGGGGTGAAAAACTGTTTTTT CATRERDRGEKLFF TRBD1 TRBJ1-4 TRBV10-3 few
TGCAGCGTTTCCGGGATCCCCAAATCAATAGGGGATACGCAGTATTTT CSVSGIPKSIGDTQYF NA TRBJ2-3 TRBV29-1 few